This T cell receptor beta chain was sequenced for a study of T-cell memory formation after mild COVID-19. Points from the study as a whole: CD4+ contracting clones were found mainly in CM and EM, and CD8+ ones in EMRA. A second wave of clones peaked on day 37, and their SARS-CoV-2 specificity went unconfirmed.

V trimming: 4 bases; J trimming: 4 bases; junction bases outside the gene matches: 4. The length of the CDR3 is 14 residues. After 5'RACE with constant-segment primers, TCR alpha and TCR beta cDNA libraries carrying sample barcodes and UMIs were obtained. TCRdb processed the 5' RACE reads anew with MiXCR; each CDR3 protein has one entry. Of more than 300,000 distinct CDR3 sequences in the sample, roughly 15% were seen once. This clonotype was recorded at least ten times. Its target is unknown. Sequencing was carried out using PBMCs or a T cell subset sorted from them (not recorded which). The receptor was isolated from a man aged 18 to 30 who had mild COVID-19 (a few samples of this study predate the infection). Cell type and time point are not known. This rearrangement joins TRBV12-3 or TRBV12-4 to TRBJ2-5; TRBD2 matches 9 bases. CDR3 bases: TGTGCCAGCAGTTCGCGGGGGGGCGGAGAGACCCAGTACTTC. It encodes CASSSRGGGETQYF.